This entry concerns a single T cell receptor beta chain. This record comes from a study of T cell responses to AZD1222 COVID-19 vaccine. The V and J ends lost 4 bases and 5 bases respectively, with 8 bases between them. Per the germline V gene, CDR1 is DFQATT and CDR2 is SNEGSKA (reference sequence). The CDR3 covers 11 residues. Sequenced by immunoSEQ multiplex PCR; TCRdb stores in-frame clones only, minus some. The sample includes 200,000 to 300,000 clones, over 85% of them seen just once. This TCR was sampled from an adult in good health. The gene calls are TRBV20-1 and TRBJ1-2; D is perhaps TRBD1 (5 bases). The source was peripheral blood, collected on day 0 of AZD1222 vaccination. CDR3 amino acids: CSATGTYGYTF. The CDR3 DNA reads TGCAGTGCTACAGGGACTTATGGCTACACCTTC.